Following are 2 T cell receptor beta chains from one sample sequenced in a study of blood T cell dynamics during melanoma immunotherapy. Time point meaning: week 3, after first cycle of checkpoint inhibitor. Some clones are missing from TCRdb's copy, which holds only in-frame ones; the method was immunoSEQ multiplex PCR. The sample lists around 10,000 clones, about 90% occurring once. The sample consisted of blood, taken from a patient treated with checkpoint blockade. The receptors derive from a human donor with melanoma.

The CDR3 bases are TGTGCCAGCAGCTCTGACACAGGGTTCTACGAGCAGTACGTC. It codes for CASSSDTGFYEQYV. J is TRBJ2-7 and V is TRBV7-9, with D tentatively TRBD1 (6 bases). CDR3 length: 14 residues. V lost 4 bases and J 3 bases, leaving 13 bases between the germline ends. Germline values: CDR1 SEHNR, CDR2 FQNEAQ (reference sequence).

The V call is TRBV2, the J call TRBJ1-2; D remains ambiguous. The CDR3 consists of 12 residues. CDR1 is SNHLY, CDR2 FYNNEI, per germline. In nucleotides, the CDR3 is TGTGCTCAATATGGGTCGGACTATGGCTACACCTTC. Translated, it gives CAQYGSDYGYTF.